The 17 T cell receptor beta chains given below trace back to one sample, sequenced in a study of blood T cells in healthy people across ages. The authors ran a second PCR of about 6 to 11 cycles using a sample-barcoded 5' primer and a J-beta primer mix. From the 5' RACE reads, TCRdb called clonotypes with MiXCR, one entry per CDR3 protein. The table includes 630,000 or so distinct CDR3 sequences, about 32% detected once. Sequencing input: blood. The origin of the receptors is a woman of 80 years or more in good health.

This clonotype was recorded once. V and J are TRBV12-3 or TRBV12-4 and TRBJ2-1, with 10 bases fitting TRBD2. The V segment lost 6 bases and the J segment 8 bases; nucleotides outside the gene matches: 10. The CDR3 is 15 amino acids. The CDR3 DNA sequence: TGTGCCAGCAGACTCCAGCGGGGGGGGTGCCATGAGCAGTTCTTC. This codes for CASRLQRGGCHEQFF.

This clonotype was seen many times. Here the CDR3 DNA reads TGTGCCTGGAGTGTAGTCACAGGCGGAGGCTACACCTTC. Translation: CAWSVVTGGGYTF. The gene calls are TRBV30 and TRBJ1-2; D perhaps matches TRBD1 (5 bases). Trimming left V 0 bases short and J 8 bases short, with 13 bases between. Germline V gene sequence: CDR1 GTSNPN, CDR2 SVGIG (reference sequence). The length of the CDR3 is 13 residues. Together with reference TRBV30 and TRBJ1-2, the CDR3 gives the full variable domain: SQTIHQWPATLVQPVGSPLSLECTVEGTSNPNLYWYRQAAGRGLQLLFYSVGIGQISSEVPQNLSASRPQDRQFILSSKKLLLSDSGFYLCAWSVVTGGGYTFGSGTRLTVV.

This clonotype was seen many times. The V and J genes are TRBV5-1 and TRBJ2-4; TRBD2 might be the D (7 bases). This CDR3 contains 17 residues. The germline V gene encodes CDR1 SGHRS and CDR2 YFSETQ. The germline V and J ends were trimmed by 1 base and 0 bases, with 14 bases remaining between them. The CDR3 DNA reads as TGCGCCAGCAGCTTGCAGGCGGGGGCGGGAGCCAAAAACATTCAGTACTTC. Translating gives CASSLQAGAGAKNIQYF.

In DNA form, the CDR3 reads TGTGCCAGCAGTGAACAGGGCCCCACTGAAGCTTTCTTT. Amino acids: CASSEQGPTEAFF. The chain combines TRBV6-1 with TRBJ1-1, with D maybe TRBD1 (5 bases). The V end was cut by 2 bases, the J end by 4 bases, with 8 bases between. Per germline, CDR1 MNHNS and CDR2 SASEGT. This CDR3 contains 13 residues.

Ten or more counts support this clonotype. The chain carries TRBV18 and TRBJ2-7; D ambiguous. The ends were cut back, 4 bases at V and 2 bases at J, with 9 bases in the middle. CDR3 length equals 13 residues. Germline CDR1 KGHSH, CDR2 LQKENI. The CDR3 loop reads CASSRASTYEQYF. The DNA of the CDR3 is TGTGCCAGCTCACGGGCATCTACCTACGAGCAGTACTTC.

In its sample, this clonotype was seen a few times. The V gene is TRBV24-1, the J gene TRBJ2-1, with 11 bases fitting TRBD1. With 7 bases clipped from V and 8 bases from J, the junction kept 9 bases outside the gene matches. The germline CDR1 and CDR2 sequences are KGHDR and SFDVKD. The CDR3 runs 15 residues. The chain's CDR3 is CATSPGTGGKDEQFF. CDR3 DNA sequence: TGTGCCACCAGCCCCGGGACAGGGGGGAAGGATGAGCAGTTCTTC.

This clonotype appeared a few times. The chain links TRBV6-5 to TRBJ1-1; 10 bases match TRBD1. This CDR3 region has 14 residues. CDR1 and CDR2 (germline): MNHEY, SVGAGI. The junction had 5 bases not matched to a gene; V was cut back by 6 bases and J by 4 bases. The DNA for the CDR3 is TGTGCCAGCAGGGGACAGGGGACCTCCACTGAAGCTTTCTTT. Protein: CASRGQGTSTEAFF.

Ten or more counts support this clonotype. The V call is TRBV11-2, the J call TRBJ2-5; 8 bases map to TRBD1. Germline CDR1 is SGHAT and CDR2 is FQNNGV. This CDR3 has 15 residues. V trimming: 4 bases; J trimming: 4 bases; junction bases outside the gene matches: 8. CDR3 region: CASSSQRGQGETQYF. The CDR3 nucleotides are TGTGCCAGCAGCTCGCAGCGTGGACAGGGAGAGACCCAGTACTTC.

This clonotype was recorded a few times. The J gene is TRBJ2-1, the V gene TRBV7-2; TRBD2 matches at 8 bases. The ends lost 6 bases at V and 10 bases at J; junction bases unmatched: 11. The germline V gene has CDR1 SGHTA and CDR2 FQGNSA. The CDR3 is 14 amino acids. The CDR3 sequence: CASSLSGGPYEQFF. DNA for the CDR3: TGTGCCAGCAGTCTCAGCGGGGGCCCCTACGAGCAGTTCTTC.

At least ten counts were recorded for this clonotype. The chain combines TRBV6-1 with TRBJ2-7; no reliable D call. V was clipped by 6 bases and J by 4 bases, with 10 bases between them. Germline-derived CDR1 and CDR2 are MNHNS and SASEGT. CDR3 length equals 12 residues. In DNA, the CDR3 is TGTGCCAGCAGCGCCCGCGGTTACGAGCAGTACTTC. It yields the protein CASSARGYEQYF.

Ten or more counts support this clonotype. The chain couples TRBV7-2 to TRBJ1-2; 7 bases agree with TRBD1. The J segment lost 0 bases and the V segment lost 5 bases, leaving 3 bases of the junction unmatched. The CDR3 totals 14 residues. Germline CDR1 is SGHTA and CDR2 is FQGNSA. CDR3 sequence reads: CASSRGTANYGYTF. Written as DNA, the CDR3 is TGTGCCAGCAGCAGGGGGACAGCTAACTATGGCTACACCTTC.

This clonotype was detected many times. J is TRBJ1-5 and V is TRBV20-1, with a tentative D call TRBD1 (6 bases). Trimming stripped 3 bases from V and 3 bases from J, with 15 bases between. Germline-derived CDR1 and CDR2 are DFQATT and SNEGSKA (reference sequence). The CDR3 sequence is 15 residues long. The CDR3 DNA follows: TGCAGTGCTAGGTCCGGGACATGGGACAATCAGCCCCAGCATTTT. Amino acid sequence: CSARSGTWDNQPQHF.

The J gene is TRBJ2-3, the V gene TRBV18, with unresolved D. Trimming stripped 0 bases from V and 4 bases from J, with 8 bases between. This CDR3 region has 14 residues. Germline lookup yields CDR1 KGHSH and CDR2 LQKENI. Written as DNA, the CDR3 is TGTGCCAGCTCACCACCTAGTATTGCAGATACGCAGTATTTT. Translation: CASSPPSIADTQYF.

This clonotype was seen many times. This chain's CDR3 is CATSAVGVTDTQYF. The CDR3 DNA follows: TGTGCCACCAGTGCGGTAGGGGTCACAGATACGCAGTATTTT. The chain recombines TRBV24-1 with TRBJ2-3, with D possibly being TRBD1 (5 bases). CDR3 length: 14 amino acids. Per germline, CDR1 KGHDR and CDR2 SFDVKD. Trimming took off 5 bases at V and 2 bases at J, with 10 bases between the two ends.

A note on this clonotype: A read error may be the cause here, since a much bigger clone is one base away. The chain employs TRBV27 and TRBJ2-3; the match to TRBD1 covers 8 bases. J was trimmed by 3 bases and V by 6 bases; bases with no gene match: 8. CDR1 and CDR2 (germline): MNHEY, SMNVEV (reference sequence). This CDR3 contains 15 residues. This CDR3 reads CASRAGGLVTDTQYF. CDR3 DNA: TGTGCCAGCAGAGCAGGGGGCCTAGTGACAGATACGCAGTATTTT.

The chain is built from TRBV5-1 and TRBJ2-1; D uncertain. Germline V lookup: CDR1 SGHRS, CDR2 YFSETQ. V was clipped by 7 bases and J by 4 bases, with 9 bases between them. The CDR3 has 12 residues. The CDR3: CASLGIYNEQFF. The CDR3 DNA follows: TGCGCCAGCCTGGGGATATACAATGAGCAGTTCTTC.

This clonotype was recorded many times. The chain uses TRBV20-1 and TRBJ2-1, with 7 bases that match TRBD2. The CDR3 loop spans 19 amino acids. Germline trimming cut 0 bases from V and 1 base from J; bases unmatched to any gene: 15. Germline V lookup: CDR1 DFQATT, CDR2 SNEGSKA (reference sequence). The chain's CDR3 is CSARDQPAGKHRSYNEQFF. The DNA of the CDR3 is TGCAGTGCTAGAGATCAACCAGCGGGAAAGCATCGGTCCTACAATGAGCAGTTCTTC.